This TCR beta chain was captured by sequencing in a study of identical twins. A universal primer site came from template switching; cDNA carried unique molecular identifiers. TCRdb reprocessed the 5' RACE reads via MiXCR and lists one record per CDR3 protein. The sample contains 700,000 or so distinct CDR3 sequences, 8% to 9% of which appear only once. Study-level findings and limits: When twins shared out-of-frame alpha sequences, those sequences had excess low generation probability. Within cord blood, abundant beta clonotypes carried fewer insertions, but memory repertoires showed no such trend.

V dropped 4 bases and J dropped 5 bases, with 18 bases sitting between them. The CDR3 covers 16 residues. Germline V CDR1 and CDR2: SGHDN, FVKESK. The sample holds many counts of this clonotype. Antigen unknown. This sample was also put to use in a study of yellow fever vaccine responses in identical twins. That work adds: Twins' vaccine T cell responses were reported to seem partly convergent and partly personalized.

The chain couples TRBV14 to TRBJ2-1; a possible D gene is TRBD2 (6 bases). What was sequenced was PBMCs. The sequence came from a woman aged 18-29 years in good health. The CDR3 region is CASSPRLVGVNNEQFF. CDR3 DNA: TGTGCCAGCAGCCCCCGACTAGTGGGGGTCAACAATGAGCAGTTCTTC.